This T cell receptor beta chain was recorded in a study of blood T cell repertoires in COVID-19. Clones were read by immunoSEQ multiplex PCR, and TCRdb kept only the in-frame ones, dropping some. This table has approximately 290,000 clones, about 89% appearing once. The V gene end was trimmed by 3 bases and the J gene end by 10 bases; junction bases not matched to a gene: 11. The CDR3 contains 14 residues. Germline V gives CDR1 DFQATT, CDR2 SNEGSKA (reference sequence). The J gene is TRBJ2-1, the V gene TRBV20-1; TRBD1 matches 8 bases. The source material was peripheral blood. This TCR was sampled from a man aged 25 to 45 with acute or convalescent COVID-19. The CDR3 sequence: CSASKGQGSPEQFF. CDR3 bases: TGCAGTGCTAGTAAAGGACAGGGATCCCCCGAGCAGTTCTTC.